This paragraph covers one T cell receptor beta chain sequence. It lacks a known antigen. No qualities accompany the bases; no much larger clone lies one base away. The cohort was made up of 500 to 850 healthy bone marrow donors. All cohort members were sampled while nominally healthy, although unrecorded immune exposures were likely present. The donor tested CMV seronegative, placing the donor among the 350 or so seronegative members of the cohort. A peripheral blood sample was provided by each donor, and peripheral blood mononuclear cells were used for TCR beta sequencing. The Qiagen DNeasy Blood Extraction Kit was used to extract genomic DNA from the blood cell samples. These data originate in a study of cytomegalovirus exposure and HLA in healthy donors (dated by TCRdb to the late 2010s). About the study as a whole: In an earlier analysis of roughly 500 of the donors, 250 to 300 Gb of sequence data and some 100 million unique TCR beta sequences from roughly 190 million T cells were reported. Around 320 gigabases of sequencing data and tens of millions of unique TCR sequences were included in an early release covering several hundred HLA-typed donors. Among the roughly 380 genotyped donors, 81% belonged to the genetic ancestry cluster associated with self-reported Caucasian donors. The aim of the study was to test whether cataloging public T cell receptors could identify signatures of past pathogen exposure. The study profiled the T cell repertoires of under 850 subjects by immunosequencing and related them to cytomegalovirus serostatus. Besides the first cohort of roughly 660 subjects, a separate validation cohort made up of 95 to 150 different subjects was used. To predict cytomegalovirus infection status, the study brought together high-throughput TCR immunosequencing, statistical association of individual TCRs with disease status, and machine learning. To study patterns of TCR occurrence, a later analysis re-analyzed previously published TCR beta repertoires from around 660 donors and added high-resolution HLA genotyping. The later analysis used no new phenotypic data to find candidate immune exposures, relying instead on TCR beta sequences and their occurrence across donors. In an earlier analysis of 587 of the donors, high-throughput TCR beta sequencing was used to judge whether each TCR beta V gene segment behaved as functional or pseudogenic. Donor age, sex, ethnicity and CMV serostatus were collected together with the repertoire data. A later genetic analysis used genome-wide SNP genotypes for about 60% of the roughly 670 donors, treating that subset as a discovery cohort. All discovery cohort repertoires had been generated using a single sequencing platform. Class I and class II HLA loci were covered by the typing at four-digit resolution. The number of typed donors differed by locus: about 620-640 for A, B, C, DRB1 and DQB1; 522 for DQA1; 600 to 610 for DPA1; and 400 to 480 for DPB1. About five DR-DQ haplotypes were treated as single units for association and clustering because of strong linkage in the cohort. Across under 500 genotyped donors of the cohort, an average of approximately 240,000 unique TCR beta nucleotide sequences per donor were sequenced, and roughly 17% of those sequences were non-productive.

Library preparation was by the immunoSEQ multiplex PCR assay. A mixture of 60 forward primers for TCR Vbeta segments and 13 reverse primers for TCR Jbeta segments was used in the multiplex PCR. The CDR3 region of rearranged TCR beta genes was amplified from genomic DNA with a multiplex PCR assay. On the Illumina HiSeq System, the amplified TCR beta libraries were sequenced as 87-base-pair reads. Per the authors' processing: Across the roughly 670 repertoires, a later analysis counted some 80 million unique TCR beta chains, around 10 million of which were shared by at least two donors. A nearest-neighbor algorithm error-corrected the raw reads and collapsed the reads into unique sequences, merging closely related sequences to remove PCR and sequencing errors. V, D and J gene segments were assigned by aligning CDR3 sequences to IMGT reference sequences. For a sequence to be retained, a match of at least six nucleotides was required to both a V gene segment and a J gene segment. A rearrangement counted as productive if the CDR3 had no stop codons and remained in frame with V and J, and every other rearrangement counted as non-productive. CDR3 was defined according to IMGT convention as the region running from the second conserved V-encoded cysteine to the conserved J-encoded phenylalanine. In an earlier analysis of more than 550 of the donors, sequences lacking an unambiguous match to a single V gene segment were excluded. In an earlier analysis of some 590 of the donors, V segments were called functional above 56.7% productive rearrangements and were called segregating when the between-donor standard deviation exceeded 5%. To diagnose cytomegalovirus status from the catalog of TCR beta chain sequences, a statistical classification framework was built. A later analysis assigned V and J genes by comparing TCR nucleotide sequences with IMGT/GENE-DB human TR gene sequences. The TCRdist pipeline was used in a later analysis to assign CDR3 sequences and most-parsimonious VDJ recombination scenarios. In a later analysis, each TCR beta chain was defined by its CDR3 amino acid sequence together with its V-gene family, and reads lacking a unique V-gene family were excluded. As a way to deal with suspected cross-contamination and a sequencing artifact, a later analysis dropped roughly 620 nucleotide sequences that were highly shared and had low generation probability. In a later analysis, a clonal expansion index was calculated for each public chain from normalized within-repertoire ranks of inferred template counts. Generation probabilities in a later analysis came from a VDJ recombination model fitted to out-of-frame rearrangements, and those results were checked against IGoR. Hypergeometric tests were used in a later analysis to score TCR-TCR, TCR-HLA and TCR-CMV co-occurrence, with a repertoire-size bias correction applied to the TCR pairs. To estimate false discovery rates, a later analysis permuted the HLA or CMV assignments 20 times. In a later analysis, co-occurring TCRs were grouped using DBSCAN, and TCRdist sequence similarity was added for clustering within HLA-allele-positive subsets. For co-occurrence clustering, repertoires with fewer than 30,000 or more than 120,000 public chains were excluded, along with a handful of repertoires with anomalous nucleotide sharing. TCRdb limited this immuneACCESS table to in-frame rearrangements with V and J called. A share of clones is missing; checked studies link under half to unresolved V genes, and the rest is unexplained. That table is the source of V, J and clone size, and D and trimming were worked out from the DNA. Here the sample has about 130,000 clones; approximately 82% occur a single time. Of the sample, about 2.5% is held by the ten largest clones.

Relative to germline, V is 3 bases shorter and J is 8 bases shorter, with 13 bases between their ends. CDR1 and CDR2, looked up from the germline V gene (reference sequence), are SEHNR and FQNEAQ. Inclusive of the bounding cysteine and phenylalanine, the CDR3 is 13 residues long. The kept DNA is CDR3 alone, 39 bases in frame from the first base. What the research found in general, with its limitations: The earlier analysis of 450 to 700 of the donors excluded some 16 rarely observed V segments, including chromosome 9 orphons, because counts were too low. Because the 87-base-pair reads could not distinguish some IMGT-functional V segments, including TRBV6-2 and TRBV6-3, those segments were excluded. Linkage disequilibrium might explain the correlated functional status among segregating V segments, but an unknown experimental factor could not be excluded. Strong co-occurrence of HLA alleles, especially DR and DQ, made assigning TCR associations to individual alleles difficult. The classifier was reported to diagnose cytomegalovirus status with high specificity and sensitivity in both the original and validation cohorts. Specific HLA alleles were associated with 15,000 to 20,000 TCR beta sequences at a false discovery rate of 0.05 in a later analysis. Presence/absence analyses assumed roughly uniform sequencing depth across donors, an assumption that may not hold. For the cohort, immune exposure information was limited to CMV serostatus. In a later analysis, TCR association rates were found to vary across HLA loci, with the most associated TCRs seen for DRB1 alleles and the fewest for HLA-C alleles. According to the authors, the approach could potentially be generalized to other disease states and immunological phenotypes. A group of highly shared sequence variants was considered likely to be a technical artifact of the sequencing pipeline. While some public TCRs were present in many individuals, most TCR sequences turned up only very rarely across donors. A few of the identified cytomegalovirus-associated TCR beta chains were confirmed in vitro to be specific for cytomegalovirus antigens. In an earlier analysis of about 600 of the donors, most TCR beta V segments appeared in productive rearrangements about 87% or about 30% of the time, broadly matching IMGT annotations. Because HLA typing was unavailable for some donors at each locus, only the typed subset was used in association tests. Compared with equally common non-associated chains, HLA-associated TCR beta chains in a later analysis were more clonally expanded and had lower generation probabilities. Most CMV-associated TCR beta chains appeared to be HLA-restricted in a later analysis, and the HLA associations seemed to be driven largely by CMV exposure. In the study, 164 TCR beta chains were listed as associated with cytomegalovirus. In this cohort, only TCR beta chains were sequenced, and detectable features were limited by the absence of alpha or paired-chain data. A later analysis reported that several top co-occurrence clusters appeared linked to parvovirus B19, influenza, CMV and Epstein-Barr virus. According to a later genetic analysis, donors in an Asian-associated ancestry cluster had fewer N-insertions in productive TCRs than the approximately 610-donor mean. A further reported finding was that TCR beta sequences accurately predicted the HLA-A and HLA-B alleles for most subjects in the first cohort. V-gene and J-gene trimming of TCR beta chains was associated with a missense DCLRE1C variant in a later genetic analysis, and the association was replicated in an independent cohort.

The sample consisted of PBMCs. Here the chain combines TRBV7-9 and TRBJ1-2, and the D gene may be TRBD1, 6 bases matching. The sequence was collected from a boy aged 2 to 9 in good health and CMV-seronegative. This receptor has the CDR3 CASSFEGVAGYTF. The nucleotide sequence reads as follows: TGTGCCAGCAGCTTTGAGGGGGTAGCGGGCTACACCTTC.